This T cell receptor beta chain was retrieved from a study of early T cells in non-severe SARS-CoV-2 infection. TCRdb ran MiXCR on the 5' RACE reads and lists one entry per CDR3 protein. The sample has approximately 28,000 distinct CDR3 sequences, roughly 4.5% seen once. This clonotype occurred many times. V shed 3 bases, J shed 2 bases, and the junction held 6 bases outside the gene matches. The CDR3 consists of 15 residues. The sequence came from an adult who was a healthcare worker with PCR-confirmed SARS-CoV-2 infection or an uninfected control (not recorded which). V usage is TRBV12-3 or TRBV12-4 and J usage is TRBJ2-7; 8 bases are a match to TRBD1. The sample in question was whole blood, obtained at baseline. In DNA, the CDR3 is TGTGCCAGCAGTTTGCTCGGGGGACAGGCCTACGAGCAGTACTTC. It codes for CASSLLGGQAYEQYF.